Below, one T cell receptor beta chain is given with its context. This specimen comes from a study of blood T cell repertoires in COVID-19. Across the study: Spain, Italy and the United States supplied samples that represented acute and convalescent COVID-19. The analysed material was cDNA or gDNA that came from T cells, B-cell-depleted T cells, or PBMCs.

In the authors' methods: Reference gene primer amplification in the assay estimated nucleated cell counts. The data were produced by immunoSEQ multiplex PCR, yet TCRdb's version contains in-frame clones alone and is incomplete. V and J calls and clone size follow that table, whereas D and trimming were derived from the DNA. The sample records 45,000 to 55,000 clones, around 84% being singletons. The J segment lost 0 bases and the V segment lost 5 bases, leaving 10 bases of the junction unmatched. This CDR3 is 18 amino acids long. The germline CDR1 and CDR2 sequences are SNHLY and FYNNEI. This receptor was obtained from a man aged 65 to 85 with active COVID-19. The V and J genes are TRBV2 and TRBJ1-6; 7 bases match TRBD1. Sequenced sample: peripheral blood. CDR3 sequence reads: CASSLLSTGSSYNSPLHF. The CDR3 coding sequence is TGTGCCAGCAGTCTCCTCTCGACAGGGAGCTCCTATAATTCACCCCTCCACTTT.